This T cell receptor beta chain was documented in a study of cytomegalovirus exposure and HLA in healthy donors. Vbeta (60) and Jbeta (13) primers were used in the PCR. Clones were sequenced by immunoSEQ multiplex PCR, and TCRdb holds only the in-frame ones, with some missing. The sample contains around 150,000 clones, around 63% of which appear only once. V was pared by 2 bases and J by 5 bases, with 16 bases between. The CDR3 is 15 amino acids. The germline V gene encodes CDR1 SNHLY and CDR2 FYNNEI. The sequence derives from a woman aged 18-30 years in good health and CMV-seropositive. The rearrangement uses TRBV2 and TRBJ2-7, with D possibly TRBD2 on 5 matching bases. Material for sequencing was PBMCs. The CDR3 loop reads CASSEIEGYSNEQYF. The CDR3 region has the DNA TGTGCCAGCAGTGAAATAGAGGGATACTCTAACGAGCAGTACTTC.